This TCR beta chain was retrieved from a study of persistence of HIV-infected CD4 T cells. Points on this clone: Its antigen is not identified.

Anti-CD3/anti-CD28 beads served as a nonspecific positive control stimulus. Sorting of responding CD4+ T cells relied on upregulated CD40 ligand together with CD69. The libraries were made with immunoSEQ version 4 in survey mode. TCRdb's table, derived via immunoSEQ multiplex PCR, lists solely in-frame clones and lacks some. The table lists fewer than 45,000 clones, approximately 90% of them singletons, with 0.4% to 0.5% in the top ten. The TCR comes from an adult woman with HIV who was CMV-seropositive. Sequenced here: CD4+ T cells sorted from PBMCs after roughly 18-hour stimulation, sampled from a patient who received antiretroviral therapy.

The CDR3 sequence: CAISSGGNYGYTF. CDR3 bases: TGTGCCATCAGCTCAGGGGGGAACTATGGCTACACCTTC. The rearrangement links TRBV10-3 to TRBJ1-2; 7 bases line up with TRBD1. The J segment lost 2 bases and the V segment lost 6 bases, leaving 3 bases of the junction unmatched. Germline CDR1 is ENHRY and CDR2 is SYGVKD. The CDR3 covers 13 residues.